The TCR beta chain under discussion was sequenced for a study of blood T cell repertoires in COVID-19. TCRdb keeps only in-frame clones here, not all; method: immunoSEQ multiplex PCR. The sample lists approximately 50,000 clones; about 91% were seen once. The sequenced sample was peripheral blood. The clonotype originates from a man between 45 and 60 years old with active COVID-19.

The DNA of the CDR3 is TGCGCCAGCAGCCAAGATGGTACAGGGGGCTATTCACCCCTCCACTTT. Its translation: CASSQDGTGGYSPLHF. The chain carries TRBV4-3 and TRBJ1-6; 9 positions match TRBD1. Germline CDR1 reads LGHNA; CDR2 reads YSLEER. The CDR3 runs 16 residues. The trim removed 0 bases at V and 8 bases at J, leaving 5 bases unmatched.